The rows below give T cell receptor beta chains drawn from one sample of a study of early T cells in non-severe SARS-CoV-2 infection. TCRdb re-called the 5' RACE reads with MiXCR, one entry per CDR3 protein. Seen here are tens of thousands of distinct CDR3 sequences, approximately 6.1% observed once, and the top ten hold 9.5% to 15%. The sample comprised whole blood. These receptors originate from an adult who was a healthcare worker with PCR-confirmed SARS-CoV-2 infection or an uninfected control (not recorded which). Each CDR3 is given with its conserved first and last residue. The D gene is left open where the match is weak. Rows give clone size only sometimes, using once, few, many, or a class for an expanded clone.

size	V	J	D	DNA	CDR3
-	TRBV2	TRBJ2-7	TRBD1	TGTGCCAGCAGTGAAGAGGGCAGGGGGTCCTACGAGCAGTACTTC	CASSEEGRGSYEQYF
many	TRBV3-1	TRBJ2-1	-	TGTGCCAGCAGCTTCACTAGCACTGAGCAGTTCTTC	CASSFTSTEQFF
many	TRBV20-1	TRBJ2-7	-	TGCAGTGCCCCACCAGCATCCCACCGAGCGGACGAGCAGTACTTC	CSAPPASHRADEQYF
many	TRBV18	TRBJ2-2	TRBD1	TGTGCCAGCTCACCAACAGGGGCGAGAACCGGGGAGCTGTTTTTT	CASSPTGARTGELFF
many	TRBV11-2	TRBJ2-5	TRBD2	TGTGCCAGCAGACGGCCGGGACTAGGAGAGACCCAGTACTTC	CASRRPGLGETQYF
few	TRBV5-1	TRBJ1-2	-	TGCGCCAGCAGCCAGATGGGGACAAGAAGTGGCTACACCTTC	CASSQMGTRSGYTF
-	TRBV10-3	TRBJ2-7	-	TGTGCCATCAGTGCCGATGGCTACGAGCAGTACTTC	CAISADGYEQYF
many	TRBV18	TRBJ1-1	TRBD1	TGTGCCAGCTCACCTACAGGGGTTGGCACTGAAGCTTTCTTT	CASSPTGVGTEAFF
many	TRBV11-2	TRBJ2-7	-	TGTGCCAGCAGCGGAGGACTATACGAGCAGTACTTC	CASSGGLYEQYF
few	TRBV19	TRBJ2-2	-	TGTGCCAGTACCCCCTTCGGGGACACCGGGGAGCTGTTTTTT	CASTPFGDTGELFF
few	TRBV7-6	TRBJ1-6	-	TGTGCCAGCAGCTTAGTGGGGGGGACCGATTCACCCCTCCACTTT	CASSLVGGTDSPLHF
many	TRBV18	TRBJ1-2	TRBD1	TGTGCCAGCTCACCTCTACGGGACAGGGGGTCTAACTATGGCTACACCTTC	CASSPLRDRGSNYGYTF
many	TRBV7-6	TRBJ1-2	TRBD1	TGTGCCAGCAGCTTCGGGACAGGGGGCGCGGACTATGGCTACACCTTC	CASSFGTGGADYGYTF
many	TRBV4-1	TRBJ2-7	-	TGCGCCAGCAGCCAAGGCAGGGGCCGGTCCTACGAGCAGTACTTC	CASSQGRGRSYEQYF
many	TRBV11-2	TRBJ2-3	-	TGTGCCAGCAGCTTAGGAGGGGGGACCACAGATACGCAGTATTTT	CASSLGGGTTDTQYF
few	TRBV3-1	TRBJ2-7	-	TGTGCCAGCAGCCCTGCGACAGGAGGCTCCTACGAGCAGTACTTC	CASSPATGGSYEQYF
many	TRBV7-3	TRBJ2-6	-	TGTGCCAGCAGCCCCAAGGGGCTAAGCTCTGGGGCCAACGTCCTGACTTTC	CASSPKGLSSGANVLTF
many	TRBV27	TRBJ2-2	TRBD1	TGTGCCAGTAGGGACAGCGAGTATTCGAACACCGGGGAGCTGTTTTTT	CASRDSEYSNTGELFF
-	TRBV7-2	TRBJ2-7	-	TGTGCCAGCAGCTTAGACCAGGGAATGGGGGAGCAGTACTTC	CASSLDQGMGEQYF
many	TRBV12-3/TRBV12-4	TRBJ1-4	-	TGTGCCAGCAGTTTAGGGATTGTCGGCGAAAAACTGTTTTTT	CASSLGIVGEKLFF
few	TRBV7-6	TRBJ2-2	-	TGTGCCAGCAGCTTAGACGTGGAGGGGAACACCGGGGAGCTGTTTTTT	CASSLDVEGNTGELFF
-	TRBV29-1	TRBJ1-2	-	TGCAGCGCCTGGTTTGATGGCTACACCTTC	CSAWFDGYTF
many	TRBV12-3/TRBV12-4	TRBJ1-3	-	TGTGCCAACCGGGGGAGAAATGGAAACACCATATATTTT	CANRGRNGNTIYF
-	TRBV20-1	TRBJ1-4	-	TGCAGTGCTAGTTTGATTCGGGGGCTCACTAATGAAAAACTGTTTTTT	CSASLIRGLTNEKLFF
many	TRBV7-9	TRBJ1-5	-	TGTGCCAGCAGCTTAGGATATAGCAATCAGCCCCAGCATTTT	CASSLGYSNQPQHF
few	TRBV5-1	TRBJ1-4	TRBD1	TGCGCCAGCAGCCGGGACAGCGGTAATGAAAAACTGTTTTTT	CASSRDSGNEKLFF
few	TRBV30	TRBJ2-2	-	TGTGCCTGGAGTTTCACCGGGGAGCTGTTTTTT	CAWSFTGELFF
many	TRBV12-3/TRBV12-4	TRBJ1-6	-	TGTGCCAGCAGCACCCGGGGGGGGACTAATTCACCCCTCCACTTT	CASSTRGGTNSPLHF
few	TRBV5-4	TRBJ2-1	TRBD1	TGTGCCAGCAGCCCAAAGGGACAGGGATCCTACAATGAGCAGTTCTTC	CASSPKGQGSYNEQFF